Listed below are T cell receptor beta chains from one sample, sequenced in a study of PD-1 blockade in classical Hodgkin lymphoma. TCRdb keeps only in-frame clones here, not all; method: immunoSEQ multiplex PCR. The top ten hold around 3% of the sample, which has tens of thousands of clones, approximately 90% seen once. The sample in question was peripheral blood mononuclear cells (PBMCs), obtained before the fourth cycle of nivolumab. These TCRs come from a human donor with classical Hodgkin lymphoma. The CDR3 runs from the conserved cysteine through the conserved F or W. The D gene is left open where the match is weak.

j_call v_call d_call cdr3_aa
TRBJ2-5 TRBV18 NA CASSPSGRETQYF
TRBJ1-4 TRBV18 NA CASSPNSGEGEKLFF
TRBJ1-1 TRBV2 NA CASSEAVKMDAFF
TRBJ2-3 TRBV10-1 NA CASSEEAAFPGKDTQYF
TRBJ1-1 TRBV18 NA CASSPDSLNTEAFF
TRBJ2-1 TRBV9 TRBD2 CASSASGGAYNEQFF
TRBJ2-1 TRBV10-3 NA CAIRGLALEDEQFF
TRBJ1-1 TRBV5-6 NA CASSLEGVHEAFF
TRBJ2-7 TRBV7-6 TRBD2 CASSSVGSAGGPYEQYF
TRBJ2-7 TRBV27 NA CASSLLGGNYEQYF
TRBJ1-3 TRBV4-2 NA CASSMTGSGNTIYF
TRBJ2-5 TRBV30 NA CAWSWVLQETQYF
TRBJ2-7 TRBV28 NA CASRFAGPTYEQYF
TRBJ1-1 TRBV10-3 NA CATGRPGNTEAFF
TRBJ2-1 TRBV5-8 NA CASSLSYNEQFF
TRBJ2-7 TRBV6-6 TRBD2 CASSYVSRGVYEQYF
TRBJ2-1 TRBV27 NA CASSLAAWTNLYNEQFF
TRBJ1-2 TRBV10-3 NA CAIRAGTGYGYTF
TRBJ1-3 TRBV19 NA CASRTPSDGVAIYF
TRBJ1-5 TRBV27 NA CASSSHRASNQPQHF
TRBJ2-7 TRBV7-9 NA CASSPIEGVVDEQYF
TRBJ1-2 TRBV5-6 NA CASSFWASGYTF
TRBJ2-2 TRBV7-9 TRBD1 CASSLAGQGAGELFF
TRBJ1-5 TRBV30 NA CAWRVGSNQPQHF
TRBJ2-2 TRBV27 NA CASSPGWGVNTGELFF